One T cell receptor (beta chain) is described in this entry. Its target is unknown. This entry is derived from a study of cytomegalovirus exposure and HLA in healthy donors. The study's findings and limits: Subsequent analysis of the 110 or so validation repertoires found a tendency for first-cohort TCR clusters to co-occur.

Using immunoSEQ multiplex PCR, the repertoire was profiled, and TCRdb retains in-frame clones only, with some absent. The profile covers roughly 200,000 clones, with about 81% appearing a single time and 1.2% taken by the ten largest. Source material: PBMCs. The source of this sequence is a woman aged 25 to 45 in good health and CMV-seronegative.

The CDR3 nucleotides read TGCGCCAGCAGCTTGGAAGCTAGCGGGAGATTGCTCCACGAGCAGTACTTC. Protein: CASSLEASGRLLHEQYF. The V call is TRBV5-1, the J call TRBJ2-7; 10 nucleotides agree with TRBD2. CDR3 size: 17 residues. The V and J ends lost 0 bases and 5 bases, in that order; junction bases with no gene match: 11. Germline V gives CDR1 SGHRS, CDR2 YFSETQ. Full variable domain (rest looked up from reference TRBV5-1 and TRBJ2-7): KAGVTQTPRYLIKTRGQQVTLSCSPISGHRSVSWYQQTPGQGLQFLFEYFSETQRNKGNFPGRFSGRQFSNSRSEMNVSTLELGDSALYLCASSLEASGRLLHEQYFGPGTRLTVT.